This T cell receptor beta chain was observed in a study of T cell changes during pregnancy in multiple sclerosis. This CDR3 comprises 12 residues. V was cut by 6 bases and J by 9 bases, with 9 bases left in between. Germline V gene sequence: CDR1 MNHNY, CDR2 SVGAGI (reference sequence). This clone has only a few counts. Repertoires were generated with immunoSEQ multiplex PCR, while TCRdb's copy carries only in-frame clones and drops some. The sample records under 60,000 clones, roughly 95% being singletons. The source of this sequence is a female donor with multiple sclerosis, enrolled in a pregnancy study. Sample: CD4+ T cells from peripheral blood mononuclear cells, taken in the third trimester of pregnancy. The chain joins TRBV6-6 to TRBJ1-6, with D maybe TRBD1 (5 bases). CDR3 in amino acids: CASRKGSSPLHF. CDR3 DNA: TGTGCCAGCAGGAAGGGGTCTTCACCCCTCCACTTT.